A selection of T cell receptor beta chains follows, all from one sample in a study of shared clonotypes between healthy human individuals. Sequencing was performed with immunoSEQ multiplex PCR; in TCRdb, only in-frame clones are kept and a portion is missing. The data hold about 960,000 clones, with approximately 80% observed a single time. What was sequenced was memory CD4+ T cells sorted from blood. These receptors were obtained from a man between 18 and 29 years old in good health. CDR3s include the opening cysteine and the closing phenylalanine or tryptophan. D genes are given only for firm matches. The listing skips clone size in some rows; elsewhere it reads once, few, many or a size class.

cdr3_nt cdr3_aa clone_size v_call cdr3_length d_call j_call
TGTGCCAGCTCACCACAGGGTGGACAGCCCCAGCATTTT CASSPQGGQPQHF - TRBV18 13 - TRBJ1-5
TGTGCCAGCAGCCCTGGGACAGTTCAGCCCCAGCATTTT CASSPGTVQPQHF - TRBV7-8 13 TRBD1 TRBJ1-5
TGTGCCAGCTCACGGGACGGTGCAACTAATGAAAAACTGTTTTTT CASSRDGATNEKLFF once TRBV18 15 - TRBJ1-4
TGTGCTAGTGGTTTGAGGGACATTCAGTATTTT CASGLRDIQYF - TRBV12-5 11 - TRBJ2-3
TGTGCCAGCAGCGTAGTGGGGGAGGGCCGAAACGGGGAGCTGTTTTTT CASSVVGEGRNGELFF - TRBV9 16 TRBD2 TRBJ2-2
TGTGCCAGCAGTTACACAGGGTACAATGAGCAGTTCTTC CASSYTGYNEQFF - TRBV6-6 13 - TRBJ2-1
TGTGCCAGCAGTGAAGGGACAGGGATGAACACTGAAGCTTTCTTT CASSEGTGMNTEAFF - TRBV2 15 TRBD1 TRBJ1-1
TGCGCCAGCAGCAACCGCCCTAGCGGGGGGACCACAGATACGCAGTATTTT CASSNRPSGGTTDTQYF - TRBV5-1 17 TRBD2 TRBJ2-3
TGTGCCAGTAGTATAGAAGCAGGGACAGAGAAGACCCAGTACTTC CASSIEAGTEKTQYF - TRBV19 15 TRBD1 TRBJ2-5
TGTGCCAGCAGCCAAACGCGACCCACAGATACGCAGTATTTT CASSQTRPTDTQYF - TRBV5-8 14 - TRBJ2-3
TGTGCCAGCAGCCCCTCCGGGGGAAGTGACGAGCAGTACTTC CASSPSGGSDEQYF - TRBV7-9 14 - TRBJ2-7
TGCAGCGTTTCGGGACACAGCACCGGGGAGCTGTTTTTT CSVSGHSTGELFF - TRBV29-1 13 - TRBJ2-2
TGTGCCAGCAGCTTAGGGGGACAGGCCCGGGGCACAGATACGCAGTATTTT CASSLGGQARGTDTQYF - TRBV13 17 TRBD1 TRBJ2-3
TGTGCCAGCAGTGAGGTGGGCAGAGATACGCAGTATTTT CASSEVGRDTQYF - TRBV2 13 - TRBJ2-3
TGTGCCAGCAGATTACCGGGACAGAACTACGAGCAGTACTTC CASRLPGQNYEQYF many TRBV6-5 14 TRBD1 TRBJ2-7
TGCGCCAGCAGCTTGTCTGGAGCCTCCTACGAGCAGTACTTC CASSLSGASYEQYF - TRBV5-1 14 - TRBJ2-7
TGTGCCAGCGGGGAGTCGGGACATGTCTCTGGAAACACCATATATTTT CASGESGHVSGNTIYF - TRBV2 16 - TRBJ1-3
TGCGCCAGCAGCTTGGAGGCTAGCGGCTACAATGAGCAGTTCTTC CASSLEASGYNEQFF - TRBV5-1 15 TRBD2 TRBJ2-1
TGCGCCAGCAGCCGGAATCAGGGGGAGGGGGCTCCAGAGACCCAGTACTTC CASSRNQGEGAPETQYF - TRBV4-1 17 - TRBJ2-5
TGTGCCAGCAGGACGGACAGGAACACCGGGGAGCTGTTTTTT CASRTDRNTGELFF - TRBV9 14 - TRBJ2-2
TGCGCCAGCAGCCAAGAACGGGATACTCAAGAGACCCAGTACTTC CASSQERDTQETQYF - TRBV4-1 15 - TRBJ2-5
TGCGCCAGCAGCCAAGACCCAACTGGAAACACCATATATTTT CASSQDPTGNTIYF - TRBV4-1 14 - TRBJ1-3
TGTGCCAGCAGTACCCAGACAGGGATCCCCTACGAGCAGTACTTC CASSTQTGIPYEQYF - TRBV6-1 15 TRBD1 TRBJ2-7
TGCGCCAGCAGCCCCCGGGGGATAGAGACCCAGTACTTC CASSPRGIETQYF - TRBV5-1 13 - TRBJ2-5
TGCGCCAGCAGCTTGACTAGCGGGGTGAACACCGGGGAGCTGTTTTTT CASSLTSGVNTGELFF - TRBV5-1 16 TRBD2 TRBJ2-2
TGCAGCGTTGAAGAACAGATAAACACTGAAGCTTTCTTT CSVEEQINTEAFF few TRBV29-1 13 - TRBJ1-1
TGTGCCTGGACCCCCTCATCGACGGGGAACACTGAAGCTTTCTTT CAWTPSSTGNTEAFF few TRBV30 15 - TRBJ1-1
TGTGCCAGCAGCTTAGGTTCTAGCGGCAGTGAGCAGTTCTTC CASSLGSSGSEQFF - TRBV11-2 14 TRBD2 TRBJ2-1
TGTGCCAGCAGCTTTATGGCTAGCGGACAAGAGACCCAGTACTTC CASSFMASGQETQYF once TRBV7-2 15 TRBD2 TRBJ2-5
TGCGCCAGCAGCTTGGAAGCGGGGTCGGTCATTCAGTACTTC CASSLEAGSVIQYF - TRBV5-1 14 TRBD2 TRBJ2-4
TGTGCCAGCAGCATCGACAGTCTCTATGGCTACACCTTC CASSIDSLYGYTF - TRBV6-6 13 - TRBJ1-2